The sequence of this T cell receptor beta chain was determined in a study of T cell responses to AZD1222 COVID-19 vaccine. Concerning this clone itself: The antigen is undetermined.

The repertoire was sequenced with immunoSEQ multiplex PCR; TCRdb's copy has only in-frame clones and lacks some. The sample lists 120,000 or so clones; about 90% were seen once. Germline V gives CDR1 LGHDT, CDR2 YNNKEL (reference sequence). Trimming took off 4 bases at V and 5 bases at J, with 11 bases between the two ends. This CDR3 region has 13 residues. Overall study findings and caveats: Spike-specific TCR breadth rose after two AZD1222 doses, and depth rose as well. Baseline seropositives among AZD1222 recipients totaled only 5 to 7. The sample set comprised mostly white British donors with more females, and clonal diversity was possibly underestimated.

This rearrangement joins TRBV3-1 (or the pseudogene TRBV3-2) to TRBJ2-5, with a weak D call TRBD1 (6 bases). Sequencing was performed on peripheral blood, taken on day 0 of AZD1222 vaccination. The TCR originated in an adult in good health. Here the CDR3 reads CASSLGAGETQYF. In DNA, the CDR3 is TGTGCCAGCAGCCTGGGGGCAGGGGAGACCCAGTACTTC.